This T cell receptor (beta chain) appears in the sequencing data of a study of shared clonotypes between healthy human individuals. Overall study: Per donor, CD8 memory used one plate, CD8 naive used two, CD4 memory used three and CD4 naive used three.

The CDR3 spans 15 residues. Trimming took 5 bases from V and 0 from J, leaving 13 bases between them. CDR1 and CDR2 (germline): MNHEY, SMNVEV (reference sequence). Notes on this clone: Distinct nucleotide sequences in the sample also encode this CDR3.

CD45RO-negative, CCR7-positively selected cells formed the naive CD8 fraction, excluding terminally differentiated effector memory CD45RA+ cells. It was at deep level that the assay was run. Assay: immunoSEQ multiplex PCR; the TCRdb copy retains only in-frame clones and omits some. Counted here are 2 million or so clones, about 95% occurring once; the ten biggest clones make up around 1.1%. The sequence derives from a young man in good health. The specimen sequenced was naive CD8+ T cells sorted from blood. The chain employs TRBV27 and TRBJ1-2; D remains ambiguous. The CDR3 DNA reads TGTGCCAGCAGTCCGTCGACCTTAGCTAACTATGGCTACACCTTC. Translated, it gives CASSPSTLANYGYTF.